This T cell receptor (beta chain) appears in the sequencing data of a study of blood T cell repertoires in COVID-19. Using immunoSEQ multiplex PCR, the repertoire was profiled, and TCRdb retains in-frame clones only, with some absent. The table has roughly 340,000 clones, 70% to 90% seen once. This CDR3 is 12 amino acids long. Germline V gene sequence: CDR1 LNHDA, CDR2 SQIVND (reference sequence). V gave up 8 bases and J gave up 1 base, with 8 bases separating them. The sample was PBMCs or T cells enriched from blood (not recorded which). This sequence originates from a man aged 35 to 55 in a cohort exposed to, infected with or recovered from COVID-19 (not recorded which). The rearrangement joins TRBV19 to TRBJ1-1; D unresolved. CDR3 coding DNA: TGTGCCAGTTCTTCCCGGAACACTGAAGCTTTCTTT. This sequence encodes CASSSRNTEAFF.